These 29 T cell receptor beta chains were sequenced from one sample in a study of blood T cells in healthy people across ages. A second PCR of 7 to 11 cycles used a sample-barcoded 5' primer and a J-beta primer mix. TCRdb re-analysed the 5' RACE reads in MiXCR, keeping a single row per CDR3 protein. The data show 800,000 to 1,300,000 distinct CDR3 sequences, with about 23% seen just once and less than 0.85% held by the top ten. The same sample was also used in a study of T cells of mothers and their children.

The sample taken for sequencing was blood. The receptors come from a girl under 10 years old in good health.

DNA of the CDR3: TGTGCCAGCGCCGAGGTGAGGCGATTAGGAAATACGCAGTATTTT. The encoded protein is CASAEVRRLGNTQYF. The rearrangement uses TRBV27 and TRBJ2-3; D is ambiguous. CDR3 length equals 15 residues. Trimming stripped 8 bases from V and 7 bases from J, with 22 bases between. Looked up from germline, CDR1 is MNHEY and CDR2 is SMNVEV (reference sequence).

This clonotype occurred a few times. The V gene is TRBV2, the J gene TRBJ2-5; the D is unclear. Trimming removed 6 bases from V and 1 base from J, with 12 bases in between. The germline V gene encodes CDR1 SNHLY and CDR2 FYNNEI. This CDR3 contains 14 residues. The CDR3 region is CASSPRMFQETQYF. The CDR3 nucleotides are TGTGCCAGCAGCCCCCGGATGTTCCAAGAGACCCAGTACTTC.

The V and J genes are TRBV27 and TRBJ1-1; 7 nucleotides agree with TRBD1. Trimming removed 5 bases from V and 8 bases from J; junction bases left unmatched: 5. The CDR3 contains 12 residues. Germline CDR1 is MNHEY and CDR2 is SMNVEV (reference sequence). In DNA, the CDR3 is TGTGCCAGCAGTACTACAGGGGAAGAAGCTTTCTTT. It translates to CASSTTGEEAFF.

A few counts support this clonotype. The rearrangement joins TRBV28 to TRBJ1-5, with D possibly TRBD1 on 5 matching bases. The CDR3 extends over 12 amino acids. V dropped 4 bases and J dropped 9 bases, with 10 bases sitting between them. CDR1 is MDHEN, CDR2 SYDVKM, per germline. In nucleotides, the CDR3 is TGTGCCAGCAGTTCGCCTGGGGGGCCCCAGCATTTT. It is translated as CASSSPGGPQHF.

As regards this clonotype: An end of the junction differs from the germline gene, which may be a read error. V is TRBV2 and J is TRBJ2-4, with D perhaps matching TRBD2 (6 bases). Germline lookup yields CDR1 SNHLY and CDR2 FYNNEI. CDR3 length: 15 residues. Here the CDR3 reads CASSRRLLAKNVQYF. The CDR3 DNA is TGTGCCAGCAGTAGGCGATTACTAGCCAAAAACGTTCAGTACTTC.

The chain employs TRBV29-1 and TRBJ2-7; no firm D call. Germline values: CDR1 SQVTM, CDR2 ANQGSEA. V was shortened by 6 bases and J by 2 bases, with 11 bases between the two germline ends. There are 12 residues in the CDR3. CDR3: CSVDGLTYEQYF. The CDR3 nucleotides read TGCAGCGTCGATGGATTAACCTACGAGCAGTACTTC.

This chain connects TRBV6-2 or TRBV6-3 to TRBJ2-1; the D is unclear. Between the trimmed V and J ends, which lost 2 bases and 15 bases, there was a span of 14 bases. The length of the CDR3 is 12 residues. CDR1 is MNHEY, CDR2 SVGEGT, per germline. As DNA, the CDR3 is TGTGCCAGCAGTTACGGTCAGGATTCCGCGTTCTTC. As protein: CASSYGQDSAFF.

V is TRBV11-3 and J is TRBJ2-3; weak D call: TRBD1 (5 bases). This CDR3 has 14 residues. Trimming left V 7 bases short and J 2 bases short, with 13 bases between. Germline-derived CDR1 and CDR2 are SGHNT and YENEEA. CDR3 nucleotides: TGTGCCAGCACCCCGACAGAGTTCACAGATACGCAGTATTTT. Its protein product is CASTPTEFTDTQYF.

The chain uses TRBV24-1 and TRBJ2-1; 10 nucleotides line up with TRBD2. Per germline, CDR1 KGHDR and CDR2 SFDVKD. Losses at the gene ends were 0 bases for V and 7 bases for J; bases not matched to a gene: 8. This CDR3 comprises 17 residues. This chain's CDR3 is CATSDLLLAGGPNEQFF. The CDR3 DNA is TGTGCCACCAGTGATTTGCTCTTAGCGGGGGGCCCTAATGAGCAGTTCTTC.

The J gene is TRBJ2-7, the V gene TRBV29-1, with D possibly called TRBD1 or TRBD2 (5 bases each). Germline CDR1 reads SQVTM; CDR2 reads ANQGSEA. V was pared by 4 bases and J by 0 bases, with 10 bases between. The CDR3 spans 13 residues. The CDR3 DNA follows: TGCAGCGTTGTGGGGGAGTTCTCCTACGAGCAGTACTTC. Protein: CSVVGEFSYEQYF.

The chain links TRBV18 to TRBJ1-1; D unclear. This CDR3 comprises 14 residues. The germline V gene has CDR1 KGHSH and CDR2 LQKENI. The ends were cut back, 3 bases at V and 1 base at J, with 9 bases in the middle. The CDR3 protein is CASSPNRQNTEAFF. Written as DNA, the CDR3 is TGTGCCAGCTCACCCAATCGGCAGAACACTGAAGCTTTCTTT.

V gene TRBV11-3 combines with J gene TRBJ2-7; 7 bases agree with TRBD2. This CDR3 spans 17 amino acids. The V segment lost 4 bases and the J segment 4 bases; nucleotides outside the gene matches: 16. In germline, CDR1 is SGHNT, CDR2 YENEEA. The CDR3 reads CASSSYTTRTSRYEQYF. CDR3 sequence (DNA): TGTGCCAGCAGCTCCTATACGACTCGGACTAGTCGTTACGAGCAGTACTTC. The variable domain in full, completed from reference TRBV11-3 and TRBJ2-7, reads EAGVVQSPRYKIIEKKQPVAFWCNPISGHNTLYWYLQNLGQGPELLIRYENEEAVDDSQLPKDRFSAERLKGVDSTLKIQPAELGDSAVYLCASSSYTTRTSRYEQYFGPGTRLTVT.

The chain combines TRBV9 with TRBJ2-7, with TRBD1 as a possible D gene (6 bases). Germline-derived CDR1 and CDR2 are SGDLS and YYNGEE. The CDR3 is 13 residues long. V was shortened by 7 bases and J by 3 bases, with 14 bases between the two germline ends. This CDR3 reads CASSPGRGYEQYF. CDR3 DNA sequence: TGTGCCAGCTCACCGGGCAGGGGCTACGAGCAGTACTTC.

V gene TRBV4-1 combines with J gene TRBJ1-6; TRBD1 aligns across 8 bases. The trim removed 0 bases at V and 13 bases at J, leaving 8 bases unmatched. CDR3 length: 15 amino acids. Germline values: CDR1 MGHRA, CDR2 YSYEKL. The CDR3 reads CASSQEGTGRFPLHF. In nucleotides, the CDR3 is TGCGCCAGCAGCCAAGAAGGGACAGGCCGGTTCCCCCTCCACTTT.

The CDR3 DNA sequence: TGTGCCAGCCGACCGATGAATCCGGGACAGGGTGGATTGGGCTACACCTTC. Its protein product is CASRPMNPGQGGLGYTF. This chain joins TRBV6-1 and TRBJ1-2, with 9 bases lining up with TRBD1. CDR1 is MNHNS, CDR2 SASEGT, per germline. Germline trimming cut 8 bases from V and 8 bases from J; bases unmatched to any gene: 21. There are 17 residues in the CDR3.

The chain is built from TRBV29-1 and TRBJ2-1; TRBD1 might be the D (5 bases). CDR3 length: 13 amino acids. The germline V gene has CDR1 SQVTM and CDR2 ANQGSEA. The germline V and J ends were trimmed by 6 bases and 8 bases, with 17 bases remaining between them. CDR3 nucleotide sequence: TGCAGCGTCCCATCAGGGTTGAGCGATGAGCAGTTCTTC. Translated, it gives CSVPSGLSDEQFF.

This clonotype was picked up a small number of times. This chain uses TRBV15 with TRBJ2-1; 7 nucleotides line up with TRBD1. The CDR3 length is 12 residues. V trimming: 8 bases; J trimming: 8 bases; junction bases outside the gene matches: 6. The V gene's germline CDR1 is LNHNV and CDR2 YYDKDF (reference sequence). Written as DNA, the CDR3 is TGTGCCACCGGAGAGACAGGGTATGAGCAGTTCTTC. Its protein product is CATGETGYEQFF.

This clonotype has just a few counts. This rearrangement joins TRBV20-1 to TRBJ2-5; D might be TRBD2 (5 bases). V was pared by 3 bases and J by 4 bases, with 12 bases between. Germline CDR1 is DFQATT and CDR2 is SNEGSKA (reference sequence). This CDR3 is 13 amino acids long. CDR3 residues: CSARGRRSETQYF. In nucleotides, the CDR3 is TGCAGTGCTAGGGGGAGACGGTCAGAGACCCAGTACTTC.

The J gene is TRBJ2-1, the V gene TRBV7-2; no clear D gene. CDR1 is SGHTA and CDR2 is FQGNSA in the germline V gene. The CDR3 has 14 residues. V gave up 5 bases and J gave up 8 bases, with 16 bases separating them. The CDR3 region has the DNA TGTGCCAGCAGCATCTATCTGGGTCTTGATGAGCAGTTCTTC. Translation gives CASSIYLGLDEQFF.

J is TRBJ2-1 and V is TRBV7-3; D is perhaps TRBD2 (6 bases). This CDR3 region has 14 residues. Trimming took off 4 bases at V and 4 bases at J, with 11 bases between the two ends. Germline V gene lookup returns CDR1 SGHTA and CDR2 FQGTGA. CDR3 sequence (DNA): TGTGCCAGCAGCTCGTTTAGCGGTTACAATGAGCAGTTCTTC. As protein: CASSSFSGYNEQFF.

In this sample, this clonotype turned up many times. This chain joins TRBV7-2 and TRBJ2-5; TRBD2 might be the D (5 bases). Germline CDR1 reads SGHTA; CDR2 reads FQGNSA. The CDR3 contains 12 residues. V was shortened by 5 bases and J by 4 bases, with 8 bases between the two germline ends. The CDR3 DNA sequence: TGTGCCAGCAGCCAACGGGGAGAGACCCAGTACTTC. It encodes CASSQRGETQYF.

The chain has TRBV3-1 and TRBJ2-3; D ambiguous. The CDR3 runs to 12 residues. CDR1 is LGHDT, CDR2 YNNKEL, per germline (reference sequence). Trimming cost V 1 base and J 5 bases, with 4 bases left between them. CDR3 region: CASSQVQDTQYF. The CDR3, as DNA: TGTGCCAGCAGCCAAGTACAAGATACGCAGTATTTT.

The chain is built from TRBV20-1 and TRBJ2-5, with D unresolved. TRBJ2-1 matches the DNA end more closely, so the J call is doubtful. Per the germline V gene, CDR1 is DFQATT and CDR2 is SNEGSKA (reference sequence). There are 11 residues in the CDR3. The CDR3 DNA reads as TGCAGTGCTAGTTTTGGTCGTGAGCAGTTCTTC. Amino acid sequence: CSASFGREQFF.

J is TRBJ2-5 and V is TRBV5-5; 9 positions agree with TRBD1. The J call is doubtful: the DNA matches TRBJ2-1 better. CDR1 SGHKS and CDR2 YYEKEE come from the germline V gene (reference sequence). The CDR3 has 16 amino acids. The CDR3 sequence: CASSGQGTYTHNEQFF. The CDR3 DNA reads TGTGCCAGCAGTGGACAGGGGACGTATACCCACAATGAGCAGTTCTTC.

The chain employs TRBV10-3 and TRBJ1-3; the D is unclear. The CDR3 length is 15 residues. In germline, CDR1 is ENHRY, CDR2 SYGVKD. V was clipped by 10 bases and J by 0 bases, with 16 bases between them. CDR3 amino acids: CATRPDWGSGNTIYF. The DNA for the CDR3 is TGTGCCACCCGACCTGATTGGGGCTCTGGAAACACCATATATTTT.

This chain joins TRBV12-3 or TRBV12-4 and TRBJ2-3; 7 bases match TRBD1. The CDR3 consists of 16 residues. V trimming: 5 bases; J trimming: 1 base; junction bases outside the gene matches: 9. Here the CDR3 DNA reads TGTGCCAGCAGTCCAAGATACAGGGGAGGCACAGATACGCAGTATTTT. This sequence encodes CASSPRYRGGTDTQYF.

The chain employs TRBV20-1 and TRBJ2-1, with D possibly TRBD2 on 6 matching bases. The CDR3 covers 18 residues. The V and J ends lost 0 bases and 8 bases respectively, with 26 bases between them. CDR1 and CDR2 (germline): DFQATT, SNEGSKA (reference sequence). The CDR3 sequence: CSARDSSFGLAILDEQFF. Here the CDR3 DNA reads TGCAGTGCTAGAGATAGCAGCTTCGGGCTAGCGATTCTAGATGAGCAGTTCTTC.

The table lists this clonotype with a few counts. This chain connects TRBV7-3 to TRBJ2-1, with TRBD1 identical over 9 bases. V was pared by 6 bases and J by 7 bases, with 10 bases of the junction left unmatched. This CDR3 is built from 15 residues. CDR1 and CDR2 from the germline V gene are SGHTA and FQGTGA. CDR3 protein: CASRRTGGSGNEQFF. For the CDR3, the DNA is TGTGCCAGCAGGAGAACAGGGGGCTCGGGAAATGAGCAGTTCTTC.

V and J are TRBV5-6 and TRBJ1-6; 10 bases agree with TRBD1. This CDR3 spans 14 amino acids. Germline V gene sequence: CDR1 SGHDT, CDR2 YYEEEE. Trimming took 3 bases from V and 12 from J; bases not matched to a gene: 6. The CDR3 nucleotides are TGTGCCAGCAGCTGGGGGACAGGGGTGGAACCCCTCCACTTT. It codes for CASSWGTGVEPLHF.